These 19 T cell receptor beta chains were sequenced from one sample in a study of cytomegalovirus exposure and HLA in healthy donors. PCR primers comprised 60 Vbeta and 13 Jbeta primers. Some clones are missing from TCRdb's copy, which holds only in-frame ones; the method was immunoSEQ multiplex PCR. The sample consists of tens of thousands of clones, roughly 73% of them appearing once. Source material: PBMCs. The source is a male donor in good health and CMV-seropositive.

The sample holds one count of this clone. Here the CDR3 reads CATSSPSKRSSYNEQFF. CDR3 in DNA: TGTGCCACCAGCAGCCCCTCGAAGCGGAGCTCCTACAATGAGCAGTTCTTC. The J gene is TRBJ2-1, the V gene TRBV15, with a possible D match to TRBD2 (5 bases). Germline assignment: CDR1 LNHNV and CDR2 YYDKDF (reference sequence). Trimming shortened V by 3 bases and J by 0 bases, and 15 bases separated the two germline ends. This CDR3 region has 17 residues.

This clone was observed once. The rearrangement uses TRBV27 and TRBJ2-2; no definite D call. From germline, CDR1 is MNHEY and CDR2 SMNVEV (reference sequence). V shed 5 bases and J shed 5 bases, with 12 bases lying between them. This CDR3 has 14 residues. Here the CDR3 reads CASSPPSRTGELFF. CDR3 DNA: TGTGCCAGCAGTCCACCAAGCAGGACCGGGGAGCTGTTTTTT.

The gene calls are TRBV18 and TRBJ1-2; D is unresolved. V lost 6 bases, J lost 4 bases, and 9 bases lay in between. Per the germline V gene, CDR1 is KGHSH and CDR2 is LQKENI. The CDR3 is 12 amino acids. The CDR3 DNA reads as TGTGCCAGCTCCGCGGGAAGCTATGGCTACACCTTC. It specifies CASSAGSYGYTF.

The chain employs TRBV4-1 and TRBJ2-1; 12 bases align to TRBD2. The junction had 2 bases not matched to a gene; V was cut back by 1 base and J by 4 bases. This CDR3 is 16 amino acids long. CDR1 MGHRA and CDR2 YSYEKL come from the germline V gene. The CDR3 nucleotides are TGCGCCAGCAGCCAAGCTAGCGGGAGGGGGTACAATGAGCAGTTCTTC. It is translated as CASSQASGRGYNEQFF.

This chain links TRBV4-1 with TRBJ1-2; TRBD1 aligns across 9 bases. The length of the CDR3 is 15 residues. Germline CDR1 reads MGHRA; CDR2 reads YSYEKL. V was clipped by 3 bases and J by 6 bases; unmatched bases: 8. CDR3 amino acids: CASSHDRGFRDGYTF. The CDR3 bases are TGCGCCAGCAGCCATGACAGGGGGTTCCGGGATGGCTACACCTTC.

This rearrangement joins TRBV5-1 to TRBJ2-1, with 11 bases matching TRBD2. Trimming took 0 bases from V and 8 from J; bases not matched to a gene: 4. The CDR3 is made up of 15 amino acids. Per the germline V gene, CDR1 is SGHRS and CDR2 is YFSETQ. The CDR3: CASSLELAGGYEQFF. The CDR3 DNA reads TGCGCCAGCAGCTTGGAGCTAGCGGGAGGCTATGAGCAGTTCTTC.

The CDR3 spells CASSPTGGAEAFF. In nucleotides, the CDR3 is TGTGCCAGCAGTCCCACAGGGGGGGCTGAAGCTTTCTTT. This chain uses TRBV6-4 with TRBJ1-1, with 8 bases identical to TRBD1. The CDR3 has 13 residues. Losses at the gene ends were 5 bases for V and 6 bases for J; bases not matched to a gene: 5. Germline assignment: CDR1 MRHNA and CDR2 SNTAGT.

J is TRBJ2-3 and V is TRBV2, with TRBD2 as a possible D gene (6 bases). There are 16 residues in the CDR3. Trimming removed 7 bases at V and 1 base at J, with 18 bases between. The V gene's germline CDR1 is SNHLY and CDR2 FYNNEI. This CDR3 is CASKILAGLGTDTQYF. The DNA of the CDR3 is TGTGCCAGCAAGATACTAGCTGGTTTGGGCACAGATACGCAGTATTTT.

This clone was found once. The V call is TRBV5-1, the J call TRBJ1-1; 8 bases are shared with TRBD1. The ends lost 5 bases at V and 5 bases at J; junction bases unmatched: 8. This CDR3 is built from 14 residues. Germline V gives CDR1 SGHRS, CDR2 YFSETQ. The CDR3 loop is CASRYGQGGTEAFF. The CDR3 DNA sequence: TGCGCCAGCAGATACGGACAGGGTGGAACTGAAGCTTTCTTT.

The V call is TRBV14, the J call TRBJ2-7; possible D gene TRBD1, 6 bases. Germline CDR1 reads SGHDN; CDR2 reads FVKESK. V was clipped by 0 bases and J by 0 bases, with 15 bases between them. The CDR3 has 17 residues. The CDR3 sequence: CASSQDRTGLSSYEQYF. The CDR3 DNA follows: TGTGCCAGCAGCCAAGATCGTACAGGGTTGAGCTCCTACGAGCAGTACTTC.

The gene calls are TRBV9 and TRBJ2-1; the D is unclear. The CDR3 runs 14 residues. Trimming removed 2 bases at V and 7 bases at J, with 13 bases between. Per the germline V gene, CDR1 is SGDLS and CDR2 is YYNGEE. CDR3 bases: TGTGCCAGCAGCGTCCAGTCCCTAGGAAATGAGCAGTTCTTC. The encoded protein is CASSVQSLGNEQFF.

The chain links TRBV28 to TRBJ1-5; D is uncertain. The CDR3 spans 16 residues. V was pared by 5 bases and J by 3 bases, with 17 bases between. The V gene's germline CDR1 is MDHEN and CDR2 SYDVKM. CDR3 DNA sequence: TGTGCCAGCAGTCCCAACCTCTGGCAGTCCAATCAGCCCCAGCATTTT. Protein product: CASSPNLWQSNQPQHF.

A few counts support this clone. The V gene is TRBV6-1, the J gene TRBJ2-3; 12 nucleotides align to TRBD2. The CDR3 is 15 amino acids. Germline V gene sequence: CDR1 MNHNS, CDR2 SASEGT. Losses at the gene ends were 8 bases for V and 4 bases for J; bases not matched to a gene: 7. Here the CDR3 DNA reads TGTGCCAGCGATAGGACTAGCGGGAACCCAGATACGCAGTATTTT. Translating it yields CASDRTSGNPDTQYF.

This clone occurred once. The rearrangement links TRBV2 to TRBJ2-7, with 10 bases aligning to TRBD1. After removal of 4 bases from V and 5 bases from J, the junction contained 5 bases not matched to a gene. Per the germline V gene, CDR1 is SNHLY and CDR2 is FYNNEI. This CDR3 comprises 14 residues. The CDR3 loop is CASSAGTGDHEQYF. The CDR3 DNA is TGTGCCAGCAGTGCCGGGACAGGGGACCACGAGCAGTACTTC.

This clone was observed a few times. The chain has TRBV5-3 and TRBJ2-4; 7 bases match TRBD2. Being an ORF, TRBV5-3 has a function that is uncertain. The CDR3 runs to 18 residues. The V and J ends lost 1 base and 0 bases, in that order; junction bases with no gene match: 10. In DNA, the CDR3 is TGTGCCAGAAGCTTGTGGACTAGAAGTGGGGTAGCCAAAAACATTCAGTACTTC. Its protein is CARSLWTRSGVAKNIQYF.

The chain links TRBV7-9 to TRBJ1-4; D call uncertain. V gave up 3 bases and J gave up 0 bases, with 11 bases separating them. Germline V lookup: CDR1 SEHNR, CDR2 FQNEAQ (reference sequence). The CDR3 runs to 16 residues. CDR3 region: CASSFEIRATNEKLFF. In DNA form, the CDR3 reads TGTGCCAGCAGCTTCGAGATTAGAGCAACTAATGAAAAACTGTTTTTT.

This chain uses TRBV27 with TRBJ2-1; D perhaps matches TRBD2 (7 bases). Germline lookup yields CDR1 MNHEY and CDR2 SMNVEV (reference sequence). V lost 10 bases and J 4 bases, leaving 20 bases between the germline ends. The CDR3 contains 15 residues. This chain's CDR3 is CATTRGGDGYNEQFF. The CDR3 coding sequence is TGTGCCACTACGCGAGGGGGGGACGGATACAATGAGCAGTTCTTC.

The rearrangement links TRBV10-1 to TRBJ2-5; D call uncertain. Trimming left V 3 bases short and J 7 bases short, with 15 bases between. CDR3 size: 14 residues. In germline, CDR1 is WNHNN, CDR2 SYGVQD (reference sequence). The CDR3 bases are TGCGCCAGCAGTGATCGGTCACCCGGCGGGACCCAGTACTTC. It specifies CASSDRSPGGTQYF.

In its sample, this clone was seen once. A read error may account for a junction end that differs from germline. The rearrangement links TRBV7-9 to TRBJ1-1, with D perhaps TRBD1 (6 bases). The V gene's germline CDR1 is SEHNR and CDR2 FQNEAQ (reference sequence). The length of the CDR3 is 15 residues. CDR3 nucleotides: TGTTCCAGCAGCTCTAACCGGGGGGCCGGCACTGAAGCTTTCTTT. This gives the protein CSSSSNRGAGTEAFF.